Each of the 28 T cell receptor beta chains below was sequenced from the same sample in a study of blood T cell repertoires in COVID-19. TCRdb keeps only in-frame clones here, not all; method: immunoSEQ multiplex PCR. In the table there are some 300,000 clones, around 89% of which are singletons. Sequenced sample: PBMCs or T cells enriched from blood (not recorded which). These receptors all come from a woman under 30 with acute COVID-19.

V and J are TRBV12-3 or TRBV12-4 and TRBJ1-2, with a tentative D call TRBD1 (6 bases). Trimming left V 3 bases short and J 7 bases short, with 9 bases between. There are 12 residues in the CDR3. The DNA for the CDR3 is TGTGCCAGCAGTTTGGGGGCTGGTGGCTACACCTTC. This sequence encodes CASSLGAGGYTF.

The rearrangement links TRBV18 to TRBJ1-1, with D unclear. Trimming pared 3 bases from V and 0 bases from J, leaving 5 bases between. Germline V CDR1 and CDR2: KGHSH, LQKENI. The length of the CDR3 is 13 residues. The CDR3 coding sequence is TGTGCCAGCTCACCGACATTGAACACTGAAGCTTTCTTT. This codes for CASSPTLNTEAFF. Combining the CDR3 with reference TRBV18 and TRBJ1-1 gives the whole variable domain NAGVMQNPRHLVRRRGQEARLRCSPMKGHSHVYWYRQLPEEGLKFMVYLQKENIIDESGMPKERFSAEFPKEGPSILRIQQVVRGDSAAYFCASSPTLNTEAFFGQGTRLTVV.

The chain employs TRBV30 and TRBJ2-1; 10 bases map to TRBD1. CDR3 length: 14 residues. The V gene's germline CDR1 is GTSNPN and CDR2 SVGIG (reference sequence). The V and J ends lost 5 bases and 4 bases, in that order; junction bases with no gene match: 5. The CDR3 spells CAWARQGAYNEQFF. The CDR3 nucleotides read TGTGCCTGGGCTCGACAGGGGGCGTACAATGAGCAGTTCTTC.

This sequence joins TRBV7-3 and TRBJ2-5; D gene uncertain. This CDR3 region has 13 residues. The V gene lost 5 bases and the J gene lost 1 base, with 8 bases spanning the gap. The germline V gene has CDR1 SGHTA and CDR2 FQGTGA. The CDR3 bases are TGTGCCAGCAGCACCTTCAGCCAAGAGACCCAGTACTTC. Translation gives CASSTFSQETQYF.

This clone showed up just once. Other DNA variants within this sample encode the same CDR3. The V call is TRBV27, the J call TRBJ1-2, with a tentative D call TRBD1 (6 bases). Germline V gene sequence: CDR1 MNHEY, CDR2 SMNVEV (reference sequence). V lost 6 bases and J lost 2, with 10 bases in between. This CDR3 has 13 amino acids. In nucleotides, the CDR3 is TGTGCCAGCAGCCCAGACAGGAACTATGGCTACACCTTC. Amino acids: CASSPDRNYGYTF.

The chain employs TRBV4-2 and TRBJ2-7; TRBD2 agrees at 7 bases. V was clipped by 3 bases and J by 0 bases; unmatched bases: 2. Germline CDR1 reads LGHNA; CDR2 reads YNFKEQ. The CDR3 runs 14 residues. CDR3 in DNA: TGTGCCAGCAGCCAGGGAGGGGTCTCCTACGAGCAGTACTTC. It codes for CASSQGGVSYEQYF.

The chain links TRBV5-1 to TRBJ1-4; the match to TRBD1 covers 8 bases. The CDR3 length is 15 residues. Germline lookup yields CDR1 SGHRS and CDR2 YFSETQ. J was trimmed by 4 bases and V by 3 bases; bases with no gene match: 5. CDR3 residues: CASSSGTGFNEKLFF. In nucleotides, the CDR3 is TGCGCCAGCAGCTCGGGGACAGGCTTTAATGAAAAACTGTTTTTT.

This chain connects TRBV5-4 to TRBJ1-2; D remains unclear. The CDR3 runs 15 residues. V lost 5 bases and J lost 4, with 18 bases in between. Per the germline V gene, CDR1 is SGHNT and CDR2 is YYREEE (reference sequence). The CDR3 coding sequence is TGTGCCAGCAGTCTGATTATGGAGGTCAGCTATGGCTACACCTTC. The encoded protein is CASSLIMEVSYGYTF.

The chain employs TRBV7-9 and TRBJ2-3, with TRBD2 matching over 7 bases. This CDR3 has 15 residues. The germline gives CDR1 SEHNR, CDR2 FQNEAQ (reference sequence). V was clipped by 5 bases and J by 4 bases; unmatched bases: 9. The CDR3 nucleotides read TGTGCCAGCAGCCGTATGGGGGAGGGGTCAGATACGCAGTATTTT. It yields the protein CASSRMGEGSDTQYF. The full variable domain, rest sourced from reference TRBV7-9 and TRBJ2-3, is DTGVSQNPRHKITKRGQNVTFRCDPISEHNRLYWYRQTLGQGPEFLTYFQNEAQLEKSRLLSDRFSAERPKGSFSTLEIQRTEQGDSAMYLCASSRMGEGSDTQYFGPGTRLTVL.

A single count supports this clone. V and J are TRBV24-1 and TRBJ2-1, with 7 bases lining up with TRBD1. The CDR3 sequence is 12 residues long. Germline CDR1 is KGHDR and CDR2 is SFDVKD. The V gene end was trimmed by 6 bases and the J gene end by 8 bases; junction bases not matched to a gene: 3. As DNA, the CDR3 is TGTGCCACCAGTAAAGGGGGCTATGAGCAGTTCTTC. This gives the protein CATSKGGYEQFF.

The chain has TRBV6-5 and TRBJ2-1; 10 bases map to TRBD2. V was pared by 2 bases and J by 7 bases, with 5 bases of the junction left unmatched. Germline assignment: CDR1 MNHEY and CDR2 SVGAGI. CDR3 length: 15 residues. Here the CDR3 DNA reads TGTGCCAGCAGTTACGGTCTAGCGGGAGTAAATGAGCAGTTCTTC. Translated, it gives CASSYGLAGVNEQFF.

The genes are TRBV12-3 or TRBV12-4 and TRBJ2-1; D gene ambiguous. V lost 3 bases and J 4 bases, leaving 4 bases between the germline ends. This CDR3 contains 12 residues. CDR3 DNA sequence: TGTGCCAGCAGTTTCGGGTACAATGAGCAGTTCTTC. This gives the protein CASSFGYNEQFF.

The chain uses TRBV7-6 and TRBJ2-7, with D possibly being TRBD2 (5 bases). Germline-derived CDR1 and CDR2 are SGHVS and FNYEAQ. The length of the CDR3 is 13 residues. The V end was cut by 5 bases, the J end by 2 bases, with 10 bases between. The CDR3 here is CASSRTSTYEQYF. The CDR3 DNA reads TGTGCCAGCAGCCGGACTTCTACCTACGAGCAGTACTTC.

This sequence joins TRBV3-1 (or the pseudogene TRBV3-2) and TRBJ1-2; D possibly corresponds to TRBD1 (6 bases). The V gene's germline CDR1 is LGHDT and CDR2 YNNKEL (reference sequence). Trimming stripped 4 bases from V and 4 bases from J, with 10 bases between. The CDR3 runs to 13 residues. CDR3 sequence (DNA): TGTGCCAGCAGCCTAGGGACACTCTATGGCTACACCTTC. Translation gives CASSLGTLYGYTF.

Concerning this clone: Additional DNA sequences in this sample encode the identical CDR3. This sequence joins TRBV28 and TRBJ1-2; D is undetermined. V lost 6 bases and J 8 bases, leaving 10 bases between the germline ends. This CDR3 has 11 amino acids. CDR1 and CDR2 (germline): MDHEN, SYDVKM. The CDR3 DNA reads as TGTGCCAGCAGCCCCCTAGAGGGCTACACCTTC. It codes for CASSPLEGYTF.

This chain connects TRBV5-1 to TRBJ2-3, with 8 bases matching TRBD2. Germline assignment: CDR1 SGHRS and CDR2 YFSETQ. Trimming at V came to 5 bases and at J to 5 bases, leaving 7 bases not matched to a gene. This CDR3 spans 14 amino acids. As DNA, the CDR3 is TGCGCCAGCAGTACGGGACTAGATATAGATACGCAGTATTTT. This codes for CASSTGLDIDTQYF.

This clone was detected once. This CDR3 reads CASSPGTGWDDNSPLHF. The DNA for the CDR3 is TGTGCCAGCAGTCCCGGGACAGGGTGGGATGATAATTCACCCCTCCACTTT. The rearrangement uses TRBV7-3 and TRBJ1-6; TRBD1 aligns across 9 bases. The ends lost 6 bases at V and 5 bases at J; junction bases unmatched: 11. The CDR3 contains 17 residues. Germline V lookup: CDR1 SGHTA, CDR2 FQGTGA.

This clone has a handful of counts. The CDR3 sequence is CASSMTGQPSGNTIYF. The CDR3 DNA reads as TGTGCCAGTAGTATGACGGGACAGCCTTCTGGAAACACCATATATTTT. The chain carries TRBV19 and TRBJ1-3, with 7 bases that match TRBD1. CDR1 and CDR2 (germline): LNHDA, SQIVND (reference sequence). J lost 1 base, V lost 3 bases, and 6 bases had no gene match. This CDR3 has 16 amino acids.

CDR3 nucleotide sequence: TGTGCCAGCAGGGCTGAACGCTCCTACGAGCAGTACTTC. Translated: CASRAERSYEQYF. V is TRBV27 and J is TRBJ2-7; D unresolved. Germline V gene lookup returns CDR1 MNHEY and CDR2 SMNVEV (reference sequence). V was clipped by 6 bases and J by 0 bases, with 9 bases between them. This CDR3 is built from 13 residues.

The J gene is TRBJ2-7, the V gene TRBV28, with TRBD2 matching over 9 bases. The J segment lost 4 bases and the V segment lost 2 bases, leaving 9 bases of the junction unmatched. The CDR3 runs to 16 residues. Germline lookup yields CDR1 MDHEN and CDR2 SYDVKM. The CDR3 spells CASSLGRREGKYEQYF. In DNA, the CDR3 is TGTGCCAGCAGTTTAGGGAGGCGGGAGGGGAAGTACGAGCAGTACTTC.

This clone appeared a single time. The chain combines TRBV5-8 with TRBJ1-2, with unresolved D. Germline loops: CDR1 SGHTS, CDR2 YDEGEE. Trimming shortened V by 0 bases and J by 6 bases, and 6 bases separated the two germline ends. The CDR3 is 12 residues long. The CDR3 DNA is TGTGCCAGCAGCTTGGACTCGAATGGCTACACCTTC. This translates into CASSLDSNGYTF.

V is TRBV28 and J is TRBJ1-6; TRBD1 is a possible D gene (6 bases). Germline V lookup: CDR1 MDHEN, CDR2 SYDVKM. CDR3 size: 16 residues. Deletions cut 5 bases from V and 7 bases from J, with 18 bases between. CDR3: CASSQQGWGPNSPLHF. The CDR3 coding sequence is TGTGCCAGCAGTCAACAGGGTTGGGGACCAAATTCACCCCTCCACTTT.

The J gene is TRBJ2-7, the V gene TRBV7-9; possible D gene TRBD1, 5 bases. Germline V gives CDR1 SEHNR, CDR2 FQNEAQ (reference sequence). The CDR3 runs 13 residues. V lost 3 bases and J 2 bases, leaving 8 bases between the germline ends. CDR3 nucleotides: TGTGCCAGCAGCTTCTCAGGGACCTACGAGCAGTACTTC. Translating it yields CASSFSGTYEQYF. The full variable domain, in which reference TRBV7-9 and TRBJ2-7 provide the parts outside the CDR3, is DTGVSQNPRHKITKRGQNVTFRCDPISEHNRLYWYRQTLGQGPEFLTYFQNEAQLEKSRLLSDRFSAERPKGSFSTLEIQRTEQGDSAMYLCASSFSGTYEQYFGPGTRLTVT.

Only one count was recorded for this clone. The chain uses TRBV6-5 and TRBJ1-6; TRBD1 aligns across 10 bases. Germline lookup yields CDR1 MNHEY and CDR2 SVGAGI. The V segment lost 0 bases and the J segment 7 bases; nucleotides outside the gene matches: 3. The CDR3 length is 16 residues. The CDR3 reads CASSYSGQGWNSPLHF. For the CDR3, the DNA is TGTGCCAGCAGTTACTCGGGACAGGGGTGGAATTCACCCCTCCACTTT.

This chain links TRBV28 with TRBJ2-3; D is perhaps TRBD2 (6 bases). Germline V gives CDR1 MDHEN, CDR2 SYDVKM. Trimming took 8 bases from V and 0 from J, leaving 9 bases between them. The CDR3 is 13 amino acids. The CDR3 DNA follows: TGTGCCAGCCGGGACTCCAGCACAGATACGCAGTATTTT. This translates into CASRDSSTDTQYF.

This sequence joins TRBV5-8 and TRBJ2-3; tentative D call: TRBD2 (6 bases). In germline, CDR1 is SGHTS, CDR2 YDEGEE. This CDR3 has 15 residues. V was cut by 4 bases and J by 4 bases, with 16 bases left in between. The CDR3 here is CASSKTRRVPDTQYF. Here the CDR3 DNA reads TGTGCCAGCAGCAAGACTAGAAGAGTTCCAGATACGCAGTATTTT.

The chain carries TRBV5-6 and TRBJ2-7, with a tentative D call TRBD2 (6 bases). The length of the CDR3 is 16 residues. Trimming took off 0 bases at V and 4 bases at J, with 17 bases between the two ends. Germline V CDR1 and CDR2: SGHDT, YYEEEE. This CDR3 is CASSLAATSRGYEQYF. The CDR3, as DNA: TGTGCCAGCAGCTTGGCCGCGACTAGTCGGGGATACGAGCAGTACTTC.

The rearrangement uses TRBV27 and TRBJ2-2, with TRBD2 identical over 8 bases. From germline, CDR1 is MNHEY and CDR2 SMNVEV (reference sequence). This CDR3 is built from 16 residues. The V segment lost 2 bases and the J segment 6 bases; nucleotides outside the gene matches: 8. CDR3: CASSLVQREWAGELFF. The DNA for the CDR3 is TGTGCCAGCAGTTTAGTCCAGCGGGAGTGGGCCGGGGAGCTGTTTTTT.